The clone carrying this T cell receptor (beta chain) was seen a few times. Antigen: not known. The ends were cut back, 0 bases at V and 0 bases at J, with 12 bases in the middle. The CDR3 spans 16 residues. From germline, CDR1 is LGHNA and CDR2 YSLEER. These data are taken from a study of human T cells and chemical hapten exposure. During construction of the library, unique molecular identifiers were attached to individual cDNA molecules for quantitative, reproducible TCR counting. In the original workflow: Sample TCR counts, which ranged from roughly 23,224 to 750,000, had a median of approximately 94,000. TCRdb called the RACE reads again in MiXCR, with one record for every CDR3 protein. TCRdb, rather than the study authors, made the V and J calls. The table records a few hundred thousand distinct CDR3 sequences, roughly 6% of them present only once. Time point denoted: patch test 2, 6 weeks after DPC sensitization. Indicated treatment: therapeutic diphenylcyclopropenone sensitization with weekly scalp DPC. Patches went on only after blood had been drawn each time.

Study observations and caveats: Unchanged with DPC sensitization were TCRs above 1 in 1000 frequency.

This chain connects TRBV4-3 to TRBJ2-7; D ambiguous. This specimen consisted of whole blood, obtained in connection with sensitization to the hapten diphenylcyclopropenone (DPC). The source of this sequence is a young woman with alopecia areata. Some clones in this sample may be carry-over from other donors' samples. Written as DNA, the CDR3 is TGCGCCAGCAGCCAAGAGTTCCGTTCTTCCTCCTACGAGCAGTACTTC. Amino acids: CASSQEFRSSSYEQYF.